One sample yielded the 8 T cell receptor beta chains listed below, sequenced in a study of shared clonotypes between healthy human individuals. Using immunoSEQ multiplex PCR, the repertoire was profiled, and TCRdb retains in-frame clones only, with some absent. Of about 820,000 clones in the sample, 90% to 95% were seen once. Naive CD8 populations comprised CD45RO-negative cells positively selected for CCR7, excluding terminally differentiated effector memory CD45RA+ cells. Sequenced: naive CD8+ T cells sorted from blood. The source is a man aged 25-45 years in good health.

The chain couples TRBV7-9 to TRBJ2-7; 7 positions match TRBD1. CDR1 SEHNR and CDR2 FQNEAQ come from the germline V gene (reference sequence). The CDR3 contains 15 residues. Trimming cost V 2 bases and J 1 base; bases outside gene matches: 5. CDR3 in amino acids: CASSLRQGLSYEQYF. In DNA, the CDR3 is TGTGCCAGCAGCTTACGACAGGGCCTATCCTACGAGCAGTACTTC.

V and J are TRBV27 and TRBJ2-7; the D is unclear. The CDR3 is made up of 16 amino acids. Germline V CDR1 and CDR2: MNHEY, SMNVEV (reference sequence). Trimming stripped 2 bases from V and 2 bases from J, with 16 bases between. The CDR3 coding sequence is TGTGCCAGCAGTTTAAAGCCCCCGGGCGGTACCTACGAGCAGTACTTC. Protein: CASSLKPPGGTYEQYF.

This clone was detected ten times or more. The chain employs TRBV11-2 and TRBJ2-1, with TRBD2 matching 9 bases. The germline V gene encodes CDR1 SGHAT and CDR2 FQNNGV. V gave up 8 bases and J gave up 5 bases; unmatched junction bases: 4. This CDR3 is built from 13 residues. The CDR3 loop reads CASCLAGNNEQFF. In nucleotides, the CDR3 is TGTGCCAGCTGTCTAGCGGGGAACAATGAGCAGTTCTTC.

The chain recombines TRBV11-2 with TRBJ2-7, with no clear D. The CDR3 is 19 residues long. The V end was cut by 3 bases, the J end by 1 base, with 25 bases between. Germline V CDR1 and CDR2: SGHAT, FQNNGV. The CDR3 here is CASSFYQVLAITGSYEQYF. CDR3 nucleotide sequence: TGTGCCAGCAGCTTTTATCAGGTTCTGGCAATCACCGGATCCTACGAGCAGTACTTC.

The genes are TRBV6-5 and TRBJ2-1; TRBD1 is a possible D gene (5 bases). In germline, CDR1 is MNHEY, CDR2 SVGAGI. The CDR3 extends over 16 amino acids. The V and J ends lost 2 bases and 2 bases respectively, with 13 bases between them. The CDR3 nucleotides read TGTGCCAGCAGTTACGGGGCTGGCTTTGCCTACAATGAGCAGTTCTTC. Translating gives CASSYGAGFAYNEQFF.

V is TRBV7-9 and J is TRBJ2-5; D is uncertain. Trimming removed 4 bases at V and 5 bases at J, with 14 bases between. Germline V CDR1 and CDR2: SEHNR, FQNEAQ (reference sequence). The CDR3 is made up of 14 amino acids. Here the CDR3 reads CASSSSLPLETQYF. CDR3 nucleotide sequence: TGTGCCAGCAGCTCCTCACTCCCCCTGGAGACCCAGTACTTC.

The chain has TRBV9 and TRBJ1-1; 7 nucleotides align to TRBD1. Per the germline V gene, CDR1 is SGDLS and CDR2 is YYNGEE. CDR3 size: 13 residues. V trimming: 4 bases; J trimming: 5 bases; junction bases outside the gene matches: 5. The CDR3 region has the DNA TGTGCCAGCAGCAGAGGGGGCTCGACTGAAGCTTTCTTT. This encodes CASSRGGSTEAFF.

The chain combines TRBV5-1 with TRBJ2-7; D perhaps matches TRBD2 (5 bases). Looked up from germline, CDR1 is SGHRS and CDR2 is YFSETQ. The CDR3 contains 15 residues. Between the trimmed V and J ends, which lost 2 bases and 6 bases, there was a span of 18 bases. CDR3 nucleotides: TGCGCCAGCAGCTTCAACCGAGACTACTTACCCGAGCAGTACTTC. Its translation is CASSFNRDYLPEQYF.